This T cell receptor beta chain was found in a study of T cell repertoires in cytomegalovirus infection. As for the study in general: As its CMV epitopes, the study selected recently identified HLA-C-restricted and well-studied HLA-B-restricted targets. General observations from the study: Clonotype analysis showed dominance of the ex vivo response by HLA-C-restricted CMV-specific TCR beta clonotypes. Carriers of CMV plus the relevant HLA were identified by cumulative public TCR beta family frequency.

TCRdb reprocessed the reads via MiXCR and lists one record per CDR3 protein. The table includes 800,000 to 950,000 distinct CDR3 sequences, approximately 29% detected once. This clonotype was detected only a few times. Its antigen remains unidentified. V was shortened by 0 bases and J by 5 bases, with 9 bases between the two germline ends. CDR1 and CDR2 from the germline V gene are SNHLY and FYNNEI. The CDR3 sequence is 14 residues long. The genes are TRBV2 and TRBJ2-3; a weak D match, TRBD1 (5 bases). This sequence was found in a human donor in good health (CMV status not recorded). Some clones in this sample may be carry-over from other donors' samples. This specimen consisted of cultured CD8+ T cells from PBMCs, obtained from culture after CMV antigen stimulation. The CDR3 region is CASSEALGEDTQYF. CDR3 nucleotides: TGTGCCAGCAGTGAAGCGCTAGGGGAAGATACGCAGTATTTT.